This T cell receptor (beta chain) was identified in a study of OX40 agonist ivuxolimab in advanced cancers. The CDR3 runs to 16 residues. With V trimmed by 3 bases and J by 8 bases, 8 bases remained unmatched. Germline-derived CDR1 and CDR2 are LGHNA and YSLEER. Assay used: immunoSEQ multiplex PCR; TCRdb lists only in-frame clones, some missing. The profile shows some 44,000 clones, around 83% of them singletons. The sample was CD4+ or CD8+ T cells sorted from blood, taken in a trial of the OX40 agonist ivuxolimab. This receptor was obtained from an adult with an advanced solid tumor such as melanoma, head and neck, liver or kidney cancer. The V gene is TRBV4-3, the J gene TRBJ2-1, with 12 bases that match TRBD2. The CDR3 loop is CASSHTLAGGGHEQFF. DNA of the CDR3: TGCGCCAGCAGCCATACCCTAGCGGGGGGGGGCCATGAGCAGTTCTTC.